The subject of this entry is one TCR beta chain. Its specificity is unknown. The protocol was immunoSEQ multiplex PCR, while the TCRdb copy is restricted to in-frame clones and leaves out a portion. Of about 160,000 clones in the sample, under 90% were seen once. The donors formed part of the approximately 130-subject validation cohort, distinct from the roughly 700-subject first cohort. This sample was taken from a study of cytomegalovirus exposure and HLA in healthy donors. There are 13 residues in the CDR3. V was clipped by 7 bases and J by 0 bases, with 9 bases between them. Germline CDR1 LNHDA, CDR2 SQIVND (reference sequence). Study conclusions and caveats: There were 150 to 200 TCR beta chains listed as cytomegalovirus-associated.

The specimen sequenced was PBMCs. The rearrangement uses TRBV19 and TRBJ1-1, with D uncertain. This receptor was identified in a man younger than 30 in good health and CMV-seropositive. The CDR3 bases are TGTGCCAGTACGAGTACCTTGAACACTGAAGCTTTCTTT. This translates into CASTSTLNTEAFF.